This T cell receptor beta chain came from a study of T-cell reconstitution after alpha-beta-depleted transplantation in children. The TCRbeta library incorporated unique molecular identifiers. Using its own MiXCR run on the PCR reads, TCRdb lists one record per CDR3 protein. The sample includes about 980,000 distinct CDR3 sequences, around 30% of them seen just once. Whole-study results and caveats: T-cell numbers and diversity one year post-transplant derived largely from freshly generated T cells. Reportedly, only several hundred clones from non-depleted graft cells drove alpha-beta T-cell counts at about two months.

This clonotype has more than one count but fewer than ten. Its antigen is not identified. This CDR3 comprises 15 residues. The V segment lost 3 bases and the J segment 6 bases; nucleotides outside the gene matches: 10. Germline V lookup: CDR1 MNHEY, CDR2 SMNVEV (reference sequence). This rearrangement joins TRBV27 to TRBJ2-7; 8 bases match TRBD1. This TCR was recovered from a boy in the first two years of life who had a stem cell transplant for SCID, so the T cells may come from the graft donor. The material was PBMCs, mostly from graft donor cells, obtained 360 days after TCRalphabeta/CD19-depleted stem cell transplant. CDR3 nucleotides: TGTGCCAGCAGTTTGGACCGGGCAGGGGGCCCCGAGCAGTACTTC. This encodes CASSLDRAGGPEQYF.